This T cell receptor beta chain was sequenced during a study of blood T cell repertoires in COVID-19. Libraries were prepared by immunoSEQ multiplex PCR; TCRdb keeps only in-frame clonotypes and omits some of them. This table has roughly 230,000 clones, roughly 84% appearing once. With V trimmed by 1 base and J by 2 bases, 8 bases remained unmatched. Germline V gene data show CDR1 as SGHTS and CDR2 as YDEGEE. The CDR3 length is 18 residues. Source material: PBMCs or T cells enriched from blood (not recorded which). The chain couples TRBV5-8 to TRBJ2-1, with 11 bases matching TRBD2. This receptor was obtained from a man aged 25-45 years in a cohort exposed to, infected with or recovered from COVID-19 (not recorded which). Here the CDR3 reads CASSLLGTSGWAYNEQFF. The CDR3 DNA follows: TGTGCCAGCAGCTTGCTCGGGACTAGCGGCTGGGCCTACAATGAGCAGTTCTTC.